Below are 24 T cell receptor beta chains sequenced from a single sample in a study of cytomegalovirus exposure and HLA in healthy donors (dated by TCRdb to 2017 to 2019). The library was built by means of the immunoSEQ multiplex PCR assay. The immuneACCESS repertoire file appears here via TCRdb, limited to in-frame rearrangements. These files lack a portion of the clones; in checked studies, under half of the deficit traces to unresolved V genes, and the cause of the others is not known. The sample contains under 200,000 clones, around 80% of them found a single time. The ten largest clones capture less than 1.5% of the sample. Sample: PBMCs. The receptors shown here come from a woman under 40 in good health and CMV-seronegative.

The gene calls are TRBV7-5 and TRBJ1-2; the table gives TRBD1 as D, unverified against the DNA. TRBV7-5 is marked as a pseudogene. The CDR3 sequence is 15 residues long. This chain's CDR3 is CVRSTRGQWGVGYTF. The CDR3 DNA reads TGTGTCAGAAGCACACGGGGACAGTGGGGGGTTGGCTACACCTTC.

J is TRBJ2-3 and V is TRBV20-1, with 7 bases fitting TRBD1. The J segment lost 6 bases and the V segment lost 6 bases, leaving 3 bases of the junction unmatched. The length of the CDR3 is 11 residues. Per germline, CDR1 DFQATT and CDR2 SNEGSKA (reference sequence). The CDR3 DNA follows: TGCAGTGCGAACAGGGGTGATACGCAGTATTTT. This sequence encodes CSANRGDTQYF.

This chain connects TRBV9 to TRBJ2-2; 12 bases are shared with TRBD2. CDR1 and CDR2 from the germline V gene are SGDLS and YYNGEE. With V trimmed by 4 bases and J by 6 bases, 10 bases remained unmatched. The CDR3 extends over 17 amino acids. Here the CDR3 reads CASSLNLAGGPPGELFF. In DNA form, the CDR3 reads TGTGCCAGCAGCTTAAATCTAGCGGGGGGGCCCCCCGGGGAGCTGTTTTTT.

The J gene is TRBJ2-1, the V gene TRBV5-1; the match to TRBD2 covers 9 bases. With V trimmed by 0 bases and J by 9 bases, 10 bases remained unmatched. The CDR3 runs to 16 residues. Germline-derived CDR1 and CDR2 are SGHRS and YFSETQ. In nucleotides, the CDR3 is TGCGCCAGCAGCTTGGTAGCTGGGACTAGCCTTTCTGAGCAGTTCTTC. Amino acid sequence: CASSLVAGTSLSEQFF.

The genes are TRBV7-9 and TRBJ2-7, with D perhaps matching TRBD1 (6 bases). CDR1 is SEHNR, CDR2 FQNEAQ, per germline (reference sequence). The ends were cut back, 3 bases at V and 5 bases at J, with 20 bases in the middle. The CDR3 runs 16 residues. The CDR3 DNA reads TGTGCCAGCAGCTTGGACAACAGGGCCCCCCCTCACGAGCAGTACTTC. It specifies CASSLDNRAPPHEQYF.

The CDR3 nucleotides read TGTGCCAGCAGTTACGGGGGCAGGGTTAAGGAAAAACTGTTTTTT. This codes for CASSYGGRVKEKLFF. V is TRBV6-5 and J is TRBJ1-4; D may be TRBD1 (6 bases). The V and J ends lost 2 bases and 8 bases respectively, with 15 bases between them. The CDR3 sequence is 15 residues long. Germline V gene lookup returns CDR1 MNHEY and CDR2 SVGAGI.

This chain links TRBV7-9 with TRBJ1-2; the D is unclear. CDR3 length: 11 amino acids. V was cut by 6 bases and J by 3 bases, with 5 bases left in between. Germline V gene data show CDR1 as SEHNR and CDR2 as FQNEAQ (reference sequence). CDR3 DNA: TGTGCCAGCAGTTCAGACTATGGCTACACCTTC. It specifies CASSSDYGYTF.

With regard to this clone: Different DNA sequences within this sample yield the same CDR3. CDR3 nucleotide sequence: TGTGCCAGCAGTTACCCAGGGACAGGGGAGCTGTTTTTT. Its protein product is CASSYPGTGELFF. V gene TRBV6-5 combines with J gene TRBJ2-2; TRBD1 is a possible D gene (6 bases). The CDR3 extends over 13 amino acids. Germline assignment: CDR1 MNHEY and CDR2 SVGAGI. Trimming took 2 bases from V and 8 from J, leaving 9 bases between them.

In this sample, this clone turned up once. The CDR3 region has the DNA TGTGCCTGGAGTGGGTTCCAGGGACAATACAATGAGCAGTTCTTC. This encodes CAWSGFQGQYNEQFF. This rearrangement joins TRBV30 to TRBJ2-1; tentatively, D is TRBD1 (6 bases). CDR1 and CDR2 (germline): GTSNPN, SVGIG (reference sequence). Trimming took off 1 base at V and 4 bases at J, with 14 bases between the two ends. The CDR3 spans 15 residues. The variable domain in full, completed from reference TRBV30 and TRBJ2-1, reads SQTIHQWPATLVQPVGSPLSLECTVEGTSNPNLYWYRQAAGRGLQLLFYSVGIGQISSEVPQNLSASRPQDRQFILSSKKLLLSDSGFYLCAWSGFQGQYNEQFFGPGTRLTVL.

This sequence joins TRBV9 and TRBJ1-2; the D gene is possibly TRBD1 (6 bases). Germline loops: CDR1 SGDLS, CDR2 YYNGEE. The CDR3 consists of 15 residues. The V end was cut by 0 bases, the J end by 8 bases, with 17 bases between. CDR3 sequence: CASSVVAAGARGYTF. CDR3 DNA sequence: TGTGCCAGCAGCGTAGTGGCGGCAGGGGCGAGGGGCTACACCTTC.

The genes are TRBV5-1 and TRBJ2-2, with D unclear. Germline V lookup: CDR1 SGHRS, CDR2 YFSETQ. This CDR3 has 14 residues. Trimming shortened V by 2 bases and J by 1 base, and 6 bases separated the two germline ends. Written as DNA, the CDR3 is TGCGCCAGCAGCTTTGTTCAGAACACCGGGGAGCTGTTTTTT. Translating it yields CASSFVQNTGELFF.

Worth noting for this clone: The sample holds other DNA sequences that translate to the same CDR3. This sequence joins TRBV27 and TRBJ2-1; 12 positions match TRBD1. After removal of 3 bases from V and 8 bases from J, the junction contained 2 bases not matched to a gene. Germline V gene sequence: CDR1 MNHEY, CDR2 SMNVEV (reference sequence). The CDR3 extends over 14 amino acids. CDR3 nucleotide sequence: TGTGCCAGCAGTTTCGGGACAGGGGGCGATGAGCAGTTCTTC. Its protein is CASSFGTGGDEQFF.

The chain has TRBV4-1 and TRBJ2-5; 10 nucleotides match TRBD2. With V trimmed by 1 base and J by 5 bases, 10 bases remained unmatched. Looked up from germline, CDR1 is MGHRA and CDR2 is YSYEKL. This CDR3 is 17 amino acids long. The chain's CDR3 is CASSQVGAGGPGETQYF. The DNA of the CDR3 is TGCGCCAGCAGCCAAGTTGGAGCGGGAGGGCCTGGTGAGACCCAGTACTTC.

The CDR3: CASRTTPSQGEAFF. CDR3 DNA: TGTGCCAGCAGAACAACACCTTCCCAGGGTGAAGCTTTCTTT. V usage is TRBV7-6 and J usage is TRBJ1-1; maybe TRBD1 (5 bases). CDR3 length: 14 amino acids. V lost 6 bases to trimming and J lost 7 bases, with 18 bases between them. Germline V CDR1 and CDR2: SGHVS, FNYEAQ.

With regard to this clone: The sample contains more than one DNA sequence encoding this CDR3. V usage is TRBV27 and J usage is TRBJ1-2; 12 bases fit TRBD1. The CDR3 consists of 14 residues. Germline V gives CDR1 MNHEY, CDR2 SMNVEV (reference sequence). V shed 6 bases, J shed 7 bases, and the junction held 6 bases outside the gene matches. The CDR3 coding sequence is TGTGCCAGCAGACGGGACAGGGGGCCGATTGGCTACACCTTC. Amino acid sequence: CASRRDRGPIGYTF.

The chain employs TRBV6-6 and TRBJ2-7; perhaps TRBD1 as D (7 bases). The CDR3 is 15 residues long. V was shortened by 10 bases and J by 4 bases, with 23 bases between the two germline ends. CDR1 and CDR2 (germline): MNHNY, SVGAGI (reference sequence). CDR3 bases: TGTGCCACCATGGGAGGACAGGTCCACTCTTACGAGCAGTACTTC. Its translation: CATMGGQVHSYEQYF.

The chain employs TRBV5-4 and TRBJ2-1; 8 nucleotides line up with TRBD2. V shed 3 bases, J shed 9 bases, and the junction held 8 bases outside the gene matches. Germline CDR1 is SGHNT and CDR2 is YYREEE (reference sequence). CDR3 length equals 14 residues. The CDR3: CASSSSGTSGEQFF. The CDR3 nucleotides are TGTGCCAGCAGCTCCTCCGGGACTAGTGGTGAGCAGTTCTTC.

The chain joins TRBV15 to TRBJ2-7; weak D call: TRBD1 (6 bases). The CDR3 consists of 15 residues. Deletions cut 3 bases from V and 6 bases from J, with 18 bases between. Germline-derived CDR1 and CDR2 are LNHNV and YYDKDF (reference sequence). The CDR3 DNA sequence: TGTGCCACCAGCAGTAAGGAGACAGGAAGCTCCGAGCAGTACTTC. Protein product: CATSSKETGSSEQYF.

CDR3 coding DNA: TGTGCCAGCAGCCGACAGGGGGCGAGGGACGGGGAGCTGTTTTTT. Protein product: CASSRQGARDGELFF. The V gene is TRBV6-4, the J gene TRBJ2-2, with 10 positions matching TRBD1. There are 15 residues in the CDR3. V was pared by 6 bases and J by 7 bases, with 8 bases of the junction left unmatched. Germline CDR1 and CDR2: MRHNA and SNTAGT.

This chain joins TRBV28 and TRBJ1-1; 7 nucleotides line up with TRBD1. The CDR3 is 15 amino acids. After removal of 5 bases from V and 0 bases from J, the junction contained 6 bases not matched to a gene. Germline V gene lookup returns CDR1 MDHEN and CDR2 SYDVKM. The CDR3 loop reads CASSRNRGLNTEAFF. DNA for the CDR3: TGTGCCAGCAGTCGAAACAGGGGACTGAACACTGAAGCTTTCTTT.

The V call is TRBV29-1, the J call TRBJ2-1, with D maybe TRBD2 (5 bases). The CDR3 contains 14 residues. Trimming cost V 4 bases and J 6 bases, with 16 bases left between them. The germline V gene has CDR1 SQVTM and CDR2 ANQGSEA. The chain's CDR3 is CSVAPSGRGNEQFF. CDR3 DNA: TGCAGCGTTGCCCCCAGCGGTCGAGGCAATGAGCAGTTCTTC.

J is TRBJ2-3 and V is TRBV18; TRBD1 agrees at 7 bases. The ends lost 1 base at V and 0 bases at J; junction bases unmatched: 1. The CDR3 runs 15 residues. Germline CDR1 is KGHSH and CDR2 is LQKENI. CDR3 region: CASSPQGASTDTQYF. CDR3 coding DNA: TGTGCCAGCTCACCACAGGGGGCGAGCACAGATACGCAGTATTTT.

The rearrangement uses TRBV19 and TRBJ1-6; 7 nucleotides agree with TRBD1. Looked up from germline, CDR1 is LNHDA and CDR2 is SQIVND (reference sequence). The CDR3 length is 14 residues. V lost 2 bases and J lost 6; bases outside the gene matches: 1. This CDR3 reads CASSIRDSNSPLHF. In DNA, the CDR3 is TGTGCCAGTAGTATAAGGGACAGTAATTCACCCCTCCACTTT.

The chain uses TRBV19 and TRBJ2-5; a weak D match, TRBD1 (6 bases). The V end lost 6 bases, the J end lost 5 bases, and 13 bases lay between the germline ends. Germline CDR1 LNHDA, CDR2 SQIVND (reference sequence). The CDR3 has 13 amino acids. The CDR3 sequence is CASSLNRDETQYF. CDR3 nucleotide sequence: TGTGCCAGTAGCCTCAACAGGGATGAGACCCAGTACTTC.